Listed here is a single T cell receptor (beta chain). The assay was immunoSEQ multiplex PCR, and TCRdb's table has in-frame clones only and misses some. This table has some 120,000 clones, about 92% appearing once. This sample stems from a study of control samples from healthy donors and cancer patients. V was cut by 3 bases and J by 1 base, with 7 bases left in between. The CDR3 has 14 amino acids. Germline lookup yields CDR1 MNHNS and CDR2 SASEGT. The receptor was derived from a man aged 45-65 years with head and neck cancer. The V and J genes are TRBV6-1 and TRBJ1-5, with D perhaps matching TRBD1 (6 bases). The specimen was PBMCs. The CDR3 nucleotides read TGTGCCAGCAGTGACGACAGGAGCAATCAGCCCCAGCATTTT. Its translation is CASSDDRSNQPQHF.